The next 13 T cell receptor beta chains were all read from a single sample in a study of T cells after posttransplantation cyclophosphamide. Repertoires were generated with immunoSEQ multiplex PCR, while TCRdb's copy carries only in-frame clones and drops some. The data show some 53,000 clones, around 84% seen once. Sequencing used PBMCs. These receptor sequences come from a man aged 30-40 years with a blood cancer, CMV-positive, and with a related stem cell donor.

This clone has just a few counts. This chain connects TRBV7-8 to TRBJ2-5; perhaps TRBD1 as D (5 bases). Germline CDR1 is SGHVS and CDR2 is FQNEAQ. V was clipped by 5 bases and J by 4 bases, with 11 bases between them. This CDR3 has 13 amino acids. Here the CDR3 DNA reads TGTGCCAGCAGCCGCAGGGCAGGAGAGACCCAGTACTTC. Translated: CASSRRAGETQYF.

This clone was observed a single time. The rearrangement joins TRBV7-3 to TRBJ2-7, with D possibly matching TRBD1 (6 bases). CDR1 is SGHTA, CDR2 FQGTGA, per germline. The CDR3 loop spans 14 amino acids. Trimming took 5 bases from V and 1 from J, leaving 12 bases between them. The CDR3 spells CASSPDSLSYEQYF. CDR3 nucleotides: TGTGCCAGCAGCCCGGACAGTCTGTCCTACGAGCAGTACTTC.

This rearrangement joins TRBV6-5 to TRBJ2-1; 11 positions agree with TRBD2. The CDR3 sequence is 14 residues long. Germline lookup yields CDR1 MNHEY and CDR2 SVGAGI. V trimming: 6 bases; J trimming: 5 bases; junction bases outside the gene matches: 3. The CDR3 here is CASSYSGRDNEQFF. The CDR3 nucleotides are TGTGCCAGCAGCTATAGCGGGAGGGACAATGAGCAGTTCTTC.

This chain links TRBV18 with TRBJ1-2; a possible D gene is TRBD1 (6 bases). The V end was cut by 5 bases, the J end by 6 bases, with 10 bases between. The CDR3 has 12 amino acids. CDR1 and CDR2 from the germline V gene are KGHSH and LQKENI. CDR3 in amino acids: CASSRTADGYTF. As DNA, the CDR3 is TGTGCCAGCTCAAGGACAGCTGATGGCTACACCTTC.

The sample holds one count of this clone. V and J are TRBV6-6 and TRBJ1-1, with D hard to call. Trimming removed 6 bases at V and 1 base at J, with 12 bases between. The CDR3 contains 14 residues. The germline gives CDR1 MNHNY, CDR2 SVGAGI (reference sequence). The CDR3 DNA follows: TGTGCCAGCAGCCTTTCCGGGGAGAACACTGAAGCTTTCTTT. Translated, it gives CASSLSGENTEAFF.

The V call is TRBV7-2, the J call TRBJ1-3; tentative D call: TRBD1 (6 bases). Germline CDR1 reads SGHTA; CDR2 reads FQGNSA. The CDR3 length is 15 residues. Trimming removed 1 base from V and 5 bases from J, with 12 bases in between. CDR3 protein: CASSLDQGIRNTIYF. The CDR3, as DNA: TGTGCCAGCAGCTTAGACCAGGGGATTAGAAACACCATATATTTT.

The V call is TRBV28, the J call TRBJ2-3; 11 positions agree with TRBD2. The CDR3 contains 19 residues. Germline-derived CDR1 and CDR2 are MDHEN and SYDVKM. V shed 3 bases and J 0 bases; nucleotides not matched to a gene: 11. DNA of the CDR3: TGTGCCAGCAGTTTTAACCCGACTAGCGGGGAAACTAGCACAGATACGCAGTATTTT. Amino acids: CASSFNPTSGETSTDTQYF.

The chain recombines TRBV6-5 with TRBJ1-1; D remains ambiguous. Germline CDR1 reads MNHEY; CDR2 reads SVGAGI. The CDR3 loop spans 14 amino acids. V was trimmed by 0 bases and J by 8 bases, leaving 13 bases between them. The CDR3 protein is CASSYSALTGEAFF. The DNA of the CDR3 is TGTGCCAGCAGTTACTCGGCCCTCACGGGGGAAGCTTTCTTT.

The rearrangement links TRBV27 to TRBJ2-2; 7 bases map to TRBD1. From germline, CDR1 is MNHEY and CDR2 SMNVEV (reference sequence). V trimming: 5 bases; J trimming: 6 bases; junction bases outside the gene matches: 6. This CDR3 has 14 amino acids. The CDR3 nucleotides read TGTGCCAGCAGTCCTAGACAGGGACCCGGGGAGCTGTTTTTT. It encodes CASSPRQGPGELFF.

This chain joins TRBV19 and TRBJ1-4; TRBD1 agrees at 9 bases. This CDR3 comprises 15 residues. Per germline, CDR1 LNHDA and CDR2 SQIVND (reference sequence). J gave up 6 bases and V 5 bases, and 7 bases lay outside the gene matches. This chain's CDR3 is CASSLQGTGYEKLFF. In nucleotides, the CDR3 is TGTGCCAGTAGTCTTCAAGGGACAGGGTATGAAAAACTGTTTTTT.

The V call is TRBV20-1, the J call TRBJ2-1; 8 bases line up with TRBD2. Germline lookup yields CDR1 DFQATT and CDR2 SNEGSKA (reference sequence). Trimming removed 5 bases from V and 10 bases from J; junction bases left unmatched: 4. The CDR3 has 11 amino acids. The CDR3 is CSALLAGEQFF. CDR3 nucleotide sequence: TGCAGTGCTCTTTTAGCGGGGGAGCAGTTCTTC.

The chain joins TRBV15 to TRBJ1-3; D ambiguous. V lost 3 bases to trimming and J lost 3 bases, with 15 bases between them. The CDR3 extends over 16 amino acids. Germline loops: CDR1 LNHNV, CDR2 YYDKDF (reference sequence). The CDR3 nucleotides are TGTGCCACCAGCAGGGGTTCCCAGGAAGGTGGAAACACCATATATTTT. Its protein is CATSRGSQEGGNTIYF.

The chain is built from TRBV28 and TRBJ2-1; 8 bases align to TRBD1. Trimming at V came to 4 bases and at J to 1 base, leaving 3 bases not matched to a gene. There are 15 residues in the CDR3. Per germline, CDR1 MDHEN and CDR2 SYDVKM. The CDR3 is CASSYRGISYNEQFF. The CDR3 coding sequence is TGTGCCAGCAGTTACAGGGGGATTTCCTACAATGAGCAGTTCTTC.